This TCR beta chain was identified during a study of regulatory T cells in long-lasting Graves disease. General observations from the study: It was in persistent disease that TRBV28, TRBJ1-2 and TRBJ2-5 were favored.

Trimming took 0 bases from V and 0 from J; bases not matched to a gene: 5. In germline, CDR1 is SGDLS, CDR2 YYNGEE. This CDR3 is 17 amino acids long. Sequencing libraries for TCR beta were prepared with iRepertoire HTBI primers and Arm-PCR of CDR3 regions. Each CDR3 protein gets one entry after TCRdb re-called the multiplex PCR reads with MiXCR. Of about 540,000 distinct CDR3 sequences in the sample, approximately 13% were seen once. The time point denotes: newly diagnosed GD, antithyroid drugs for less than 3 months. Researchers made the TCR library from RNA that was extracted from PBMCs. On this clonotype itself: Its antigen is still unknown.

This sample also belongs to another study, concerning T cells in Graves' hyperthyroidism and ophthalmopathy. This second report adds: The model predicted ophthalmopathy a median about 6.6 months before onset.

The sequence was obtained from a man under 40 with Graves disease. The sample consisted of peripheral blood mononuclear cells (PBMCs), taken at new diagnosis, from a patient treated with antithyroid drugs. J is TRBJ2-1 and V is TRBV9, with 8 bases matching TRBD1. The CDR3 is CASSVATGGRSYNEQFF. DNA of the CDR3: TGTGCCAGCAGCGTAGCTACAGGGGGTCGCTCCTACAATGAGCAGTTCTTC. The whole variable domain, filled in from reference TRBV9 and TRBJ2-1, reads DSGVTQTPKHLITATGQRVTLRCSPRSGDLSVYWYQQSLDQGLQFLIQYYNGEERAKGNILERFSAQQFPDLHSELNLSSLELGDSALYFCASSVATGGRSYNEQFFGPGTRLTVL.